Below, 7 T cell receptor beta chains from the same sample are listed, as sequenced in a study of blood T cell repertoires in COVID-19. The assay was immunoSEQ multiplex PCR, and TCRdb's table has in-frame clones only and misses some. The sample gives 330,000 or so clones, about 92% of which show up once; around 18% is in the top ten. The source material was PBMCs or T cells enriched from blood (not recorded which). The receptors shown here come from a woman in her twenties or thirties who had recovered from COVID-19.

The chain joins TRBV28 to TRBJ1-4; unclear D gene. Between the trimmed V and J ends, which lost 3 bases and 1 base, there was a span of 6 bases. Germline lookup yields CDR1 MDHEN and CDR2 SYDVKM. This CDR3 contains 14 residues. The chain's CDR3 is CASSFSGTNEKLFF. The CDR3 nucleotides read TGTGCCAGCAGTTTTTCGGGAACTAATGAAAAACTGTTTTTT.

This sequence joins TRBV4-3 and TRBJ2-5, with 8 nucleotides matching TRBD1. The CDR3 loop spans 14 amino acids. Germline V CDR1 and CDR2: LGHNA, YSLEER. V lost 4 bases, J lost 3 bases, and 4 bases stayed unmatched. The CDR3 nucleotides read TGCGCCAGCAGCCTCATGACAGGGGAAGAGACCCAGTACTTC. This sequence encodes CASSLMTGEETQYF.

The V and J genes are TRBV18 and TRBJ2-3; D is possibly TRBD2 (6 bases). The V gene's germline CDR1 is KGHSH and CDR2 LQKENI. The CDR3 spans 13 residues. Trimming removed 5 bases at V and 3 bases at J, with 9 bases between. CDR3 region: CASSGGGTDTQYF. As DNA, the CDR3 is TGTGCCAGCTCAGGCGGAGGGACAGATACGCAGTATTTT.

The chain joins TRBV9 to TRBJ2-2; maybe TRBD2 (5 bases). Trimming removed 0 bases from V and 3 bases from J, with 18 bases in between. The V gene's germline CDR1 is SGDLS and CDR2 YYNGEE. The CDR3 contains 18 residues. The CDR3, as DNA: TGTGCCAGCAGCGTAGTCGGGGTAGCCGGTCTCGACACCGGGGAGCTGTTTTTT. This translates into CASSVVGVAGLDTGELFF.

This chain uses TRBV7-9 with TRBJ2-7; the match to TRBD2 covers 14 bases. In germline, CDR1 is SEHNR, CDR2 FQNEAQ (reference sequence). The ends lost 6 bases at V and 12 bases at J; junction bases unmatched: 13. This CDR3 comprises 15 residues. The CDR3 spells CASSPAQGLAGVLYF. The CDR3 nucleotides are TGTGCCAGCAGTCCCGCCCAGGGACTAGCGGGAGTCCTGTACTTC.

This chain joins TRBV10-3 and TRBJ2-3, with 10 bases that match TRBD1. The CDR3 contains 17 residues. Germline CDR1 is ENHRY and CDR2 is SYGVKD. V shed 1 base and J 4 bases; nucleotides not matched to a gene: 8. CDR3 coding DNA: TGTGCCATCAGTGAGTGGACAGGGGGTGCGAGTTCAGATACGCAGTATTTT. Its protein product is CAISEWTGGASSDTQYF.

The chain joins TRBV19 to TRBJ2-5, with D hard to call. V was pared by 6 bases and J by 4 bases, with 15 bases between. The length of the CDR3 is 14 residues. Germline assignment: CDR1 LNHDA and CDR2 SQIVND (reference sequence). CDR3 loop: CASSHQVVPETQYF. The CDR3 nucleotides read TGTGCCAGTAGCCACCAAGTAGTTCCAGAGACCCAGTACTTC.